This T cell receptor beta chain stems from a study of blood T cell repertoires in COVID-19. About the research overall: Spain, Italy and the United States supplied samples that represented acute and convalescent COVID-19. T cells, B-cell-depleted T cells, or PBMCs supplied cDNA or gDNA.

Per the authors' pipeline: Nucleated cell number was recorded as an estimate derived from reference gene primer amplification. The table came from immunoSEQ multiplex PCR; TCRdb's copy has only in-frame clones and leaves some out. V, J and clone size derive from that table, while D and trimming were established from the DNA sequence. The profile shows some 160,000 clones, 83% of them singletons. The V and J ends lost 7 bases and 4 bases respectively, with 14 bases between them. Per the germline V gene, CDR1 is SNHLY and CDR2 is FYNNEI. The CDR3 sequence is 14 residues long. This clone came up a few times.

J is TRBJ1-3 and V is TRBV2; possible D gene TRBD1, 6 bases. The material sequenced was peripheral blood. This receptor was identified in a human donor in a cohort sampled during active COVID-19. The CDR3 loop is CASIEGTSGNTIYF. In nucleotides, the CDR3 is TGTGCCAGCATCGAAGGGACATCAGGAAACACCATATATTTT.